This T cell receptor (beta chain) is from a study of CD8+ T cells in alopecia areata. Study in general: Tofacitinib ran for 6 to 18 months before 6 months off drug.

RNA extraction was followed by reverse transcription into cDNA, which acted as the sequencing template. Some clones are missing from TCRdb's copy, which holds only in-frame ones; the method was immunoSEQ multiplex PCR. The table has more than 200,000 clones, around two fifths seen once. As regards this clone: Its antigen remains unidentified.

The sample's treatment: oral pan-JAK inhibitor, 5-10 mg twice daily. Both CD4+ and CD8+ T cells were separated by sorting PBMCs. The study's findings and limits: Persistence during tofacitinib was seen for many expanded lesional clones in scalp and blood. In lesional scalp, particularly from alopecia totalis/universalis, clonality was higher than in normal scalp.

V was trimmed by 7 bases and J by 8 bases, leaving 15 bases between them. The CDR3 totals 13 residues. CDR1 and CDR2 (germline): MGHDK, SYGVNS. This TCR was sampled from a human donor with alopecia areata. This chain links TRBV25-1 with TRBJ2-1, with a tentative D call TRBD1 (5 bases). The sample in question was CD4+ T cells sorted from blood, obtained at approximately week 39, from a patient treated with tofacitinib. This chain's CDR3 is CASKAPGRYEQFF. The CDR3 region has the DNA TGTGCCAGCAAGGCCCCAGGGCGCTATGAGCAGTTCTTC.